The entry below gives a single T cell receptor beta chain sequence along with its context. This clone has more than one count but fewer than ten. Its recognized antigen is unknown. Per-nucleotide qualities are absent, and no much larger clonotype sits a single base away. The sample originates from a study of shared clonotypes between healthy human individuals (dated by TCRdb to about 2020). About the full investigation: The cohort comprised a couple of women and a few men aged 18 to 49 years. For each donor, CD4 naive and CD4 memory were each given three plates, CD8 naive was given two plates, and CD8 memory was given one plate. To estimate repertoire size and how much clonotypes are shared between individuals, the study performed deep sequencing of blood TCR repertoires from roughly five healthy adults. Different laboratories and diverse techniques were used to prepare libraries and sequence TCR repertoires, to increase sequencing depth and limit assay-specific biases. Each donor's leukapheresis produced roughly between about 0.9 and 9.5 billion PBMCs.

Broad study findings and their caveats: Naive subsets generally had larger estimated clonotype richness than memory subsets did. Incomplete sequencing was indicated by rarefaction of sorted-subset datasets, despite the large sequencing depth. Because the study included a small number of donors, the genetic and exposure-history diversity represented was limited. Only blood was sampled, and tissue TCR repertoires likely differ from those in blood. Sharing across several donors was observed for about 4.8% of naive CD4, 3.5% of naive CD8, roughly 2.3% of memory CD4, and over 0.3% of memory CD8 clonotypes. Based on pairwise subsampling, the degree of clonotype sharing among donors was expected to be affected by sequencing depth. Compared with non-shared clonotypes, the clonotypes found in all four sorted-subset donors had higher generation probabilities.

The germline V gene (reference sequence) gives CDR1 as MNHEY and CDR2 as SMNVEV. V is reduced by 6 bases and J by 1 base, leaving a spacing of 14 bases between them. Including cysteine and phenylalanine, the CDR3 has 15 amino acids. Solely the CDR3 DNA is kept, with 45 bases framed from the first base. Using the deep immunoSEQ assay, multiplex PCR amplified TCR CDR3 regions from genomic DNA. Extracted genomic DNA from each cell subset was distributed evenly across all wells of several immunoSEQ 96-well plates, and each plate was treated as a replicate. For sorted subsets, 150 to 250 ng of genomic DNA, equivalent to 25,000 to 35,000 T cell genomes, went into each replicate PCR. The purified libraries were quantified using a Qubit 3.0 fluorometer, sized with a Bioanalyzer 2100, and then quantified again using the KAPA Library Quantification kit. Every immunoSEQ 96-well plate was sequenced on a dedicated single-read 150-cycle Illumina NextSeq 550 flow cell. The authors' pipeline ran thus. Because the immunoSEQ output included only junctional sequences and no quality scores, the filtering could not be the same as the filtering used for full-length reads. To assign V/J genes and CDR3, sequences were annotated using PyIR, a Python wrapper for IgBLAST v1.9, with IMGT germline references. Any read was removed if the V/J assignment was weak (E-value above 1e-6), the CDR3 was missing, or the read contained stop codons, out-of-frame junctions, or ambiguous translated residues. A V3J clonotype was defined by an identical inferred V gene, J gene, and CDR3 amino acid sequence. Percentage overlap between repertoires was calculated by dividing the number of shared unique clonotypes by the size of the smaller repertoire. RTK rarefaction, the Chao1 estimator, and Recon v2.1 estimates of unobserved clonotypes were used to assess repertoire richness. Generation probabilities were computed with OLGA for all TCRbeta clonotypes obtained by the gDNA method from several donors. TCRdb re-hosts the immuneACCESS table, in-frame sequences only. Its copies lack some clones; in the studies checked, an unresolved V gene accounts for under half of them, and the cause for the rest is not known. D and trimming come from the DNA, and the V and J calls and clone size come from that table. The sample table lists over 2 million clones, roughly 96% of them with a count of one. The ten largest clones take up 0.13% of the sample.

Donors were healthy HIV-negative adults with no recently reported acute infections or vaccinations. All donors were Caucasian adults living in Nashville, Tennessee, USA. CD4+ T cells were enriched through magnetic negative selection, after which naive cells were positively selected on CD45RA and the remaining negative fraction served as the memory subset. Blood was obtained by leukapheresis, after which PBMCs were separated by Ficoll-Histopaque density gradient centrifugation and cryopreserved in liquid nitrogen vapor phase. Purity and quantity of every magnetically sorted T cell population were checked by analytical flow cytometry. From each sorted fraction, genomic DNA was isolated and quantified by UV absorbance on a Nanodrop 2000c.

Here the chain combines TRBV27 and TRBJ2-3; TRBD1 could be the D gene, as 5 bases match. The material sequenced was naive CD4+ T cells sorted from blood. What the cell subset or site label conveys for this sample: CD45RA+ positively selected. This receptor was taken from a man aged 18 to 30 in good health. CDR3 sequence: CASRTWGSRTDTQYF. The nucleotides read TGTGCCAGCAGGACGTGGGGCTCTCGCACAGATACGCAGTATTTT.